This entry is about one T cell receptor (beta chain). The data derive from a study of T cell clones after liver transplantation. Generated by immunoSEQ multiplex PCR, the TCRdb table keeps only in-frame clones and is missing some. Here the sample spans under 60,000 clones, roughly 71% being singletons. CDR3 length: 15 amino acids. The ends were cut back, 2 bases at V and 4 bases at J, with 15 bases in the middle. Germline lookup yields CDR1 MNHEY and CDR2 SVGAGI. The sequenced sample was CD4+ T cells from blood, obtained at the 22-month timepoint. This sequence joins TRBV6-5 and TRBJ2-7; D possibly corresponds to TRBD2 (7 bases). The receptor was isolated from a human patient who received a liver transplant. Some T cells may have come from the graft donor. In nucleotides, the CDR3 is TGTGCCAGCAGTTACCCGGGGGGCGGGGTATACGAGCAGTACTTC. It translates to CASSYPGGGVYEQYF.